The 5 T cell receptor beta chains given below trace back to one sample, sequenced in a study of tumor-infiltrating lymphocytes in primary liver carcinoma. A constant-region primer served to make TCR beta cDNA from about 500 ng total RNA. What produced the TCR beta libraries was three nested multiplex PCR rounds using slightly modified ARM-PCR. Both of the initial two PCR rounds ran for around 9 cycles and employed TRBV1-TRBV30 forward primers alongside a C-beta reverse primer. MiXCR, applied by TCRdb to the multiplex PCR reads, yields one record per CDR3 protein. Among about 200,000 distinct CDR3 sequences listed, about 61% were seen once. RNA isolated from unsorted whole blood supplied the blood RNA, with germline DNA also extracted. The sequenced sample consisted of peripheral blood. Receptor source: a woman in her sixties or seventies with primary liver carcinoma and hepatitis B virus infection.

This clonotype was detected only once. The junction does not match germline at one end; this may be a read error. This chain joins TRBV11-2 and TRBJ2-1; 8 bases fit TRBD1. There are 14 residues in the CDR3. Germline assignment: CDR1 SGHAT and CDR2 FQNNGV. The CDR3 is CASSLPGGRETQYF. The CDR3 coding sequence is TGTGCCAGCAGCCTCCCAGGGGGCCGAGAGACCCAGTATTTC.

The chain uses TRBV11-2 and TRBJ2-1, with TRBD1 matching 7 bases. The CDR3 consists of 16 residues. Germline CDR1 reads SGHAT; CDR2 reads FQNNGV. J gave up 4 bases and V 1 base, and 7 bases lay outside the gene matches. The CDR3 sequence is CASSLVVTGFYNEQFF. The CDR3 nucleotides are TGTGCCAGCAGCTTAGTAGTGACAGGGTTTTACAATGAGCAGTTCTTC.

Worth noting for this clonotype: The CDR3 ends on some other residue instead of the conserved phenylalanine or tryptophan, so this is likely a read error. This chain connects TRBV11-2 to TRBJ2-3; D unclear. Germline V lookup: CDR1 SGHAT, CDR2 FQNNGV. The CDR3 has 15 residues. CDR3 protein: CASSFGPGRTDTQYS. The DNA for the CDR3 is TGTGCCAGCAGCTTCGGACCAGGACGCACGGATACGCAGTATTCT.

The chain employs TRBV11-2 and TRBJ2-2; no clear D. V was clipped by 3 bases and J by 8 bases, with 16 bases between them. The germline V gene has CDR1 SGHAT and CDR2 FQNNGV. The CDR3 is 15 amino acids. The CDR3 is CASSFSCKATGELFF. CDR3 bases: TGTGCCAGCAGCTTTAGCTGCAAGGCCACTGGGGAGCTGTTTTTT. The variable domain in full, completed from reference TRBV11-2 and TRBJ2-2, reads EAGVAQSPRYKIIEKRQSVAFWCNPISGHATLYWYQQILGQGPKLLIQFQNNGVVDDSQLPKDRFSAERLKGVDSTLKIQPAKLEDSAVYLCASSFSCKATGELFFGEGSRLTVL.

A single count supports this clonotype. For the CDR3, the DNA is TGTGCCAGCCAATCATCGGACACTGAAGCTTTCTTT. Its translation is CASQSSDTEAFF. The chain couples TRBV6-6 to TRBJ1-1; D is uncertain. The length of the CDR3 is 12 residues. The V gene lost 8 bases and the J gene lost 3 bases, with 10 bases spanning the gap. Germline lookup yields CDR1 MNHNY and CDR2 SVGAGI (reference sequence).